What follows is one T cell receptor beta chain and its context. Amplification targeted TCR beta CDR3 regions from RNA transcripts. A set of HTBI primers served as the primers for a first-round RT-PCR of the TCR CDR3. TCRdb re-analysed the multiplex PCR reads in MiXCR, keeping a single row per CDR3 protein. The repertoire consists of some 460,000 distinct CDR3 sequences, with around 14% occurring once and the leading ten covering around 7.7%. The sample is drawn from a study of T cells in Graves' hyperthyroidism and ophthalmopathy. The germline V gene has CDR1 MGHRA and CDR2 YSYEKL. V lost 1 base, J lost 8 bases, and 6 bases stayed unmatched. The CDR3 is made up of 16 amino acids.

The specimen was blood. The V and J genes are TRBV4-1 and TRBJ1-6; 9 nucleotides agree with TRBD1. The receptor comes from a woman aged 18-29 years with Graves' hyperthyroidism. The DNA of the CDR3 is TGCGCCAGCAGCCAAGCCGGGACAGGGAGGGATTCACCCCTCCACTTT. This gives the protein CASSQAGTGRDSPLHF.